This T cell receptor beta chain came from a study of CD8 T cells in seronegative destructive rheumatoid arthritis (dated by TCRdb to the early 2020s). About the study as a whole: Biological drugs were being received by seven of the eight CND-RA patients at the time of sampling. The study compared peripheral CD8+ TCRbeta repertoires from patients with CCP-negative destructive rheumatoid arthritis (CND-RA) against repertoires from newly diagnosed seropositive RA, seronegative RA and healthy controls. The seropositive RA, seronegative RA and healthy control comparison cohorts were taken from a previously published TCRbeta dataset and were not newly sequenced. Study-wide conclusions, independent of this receptor: Because diagnostic samples were lacking, the TCR repertoire differences may partly reflect years of poor disease control rather than having been present at onset. No public clonotype enrichment survived Benjamini-Hochberg correction across the roughly 100,000 clonotypes tested. A distinct set of enriched public clonotypes appeared to be present in CND-RA patients, and the authors interpreted this finding as support for a separate disease subset. The small size of the CND-RA cohort was acknowledged as a study limitation. Once age was adjusted for, the CD8+ TCRbeta repertoires of CND-RA patients appeared less diverse and more clonal than the repertoires of other RA subtypes. CND-RA repertoires showed more CMV-reactive and fewer influenza A-reactive CD8+ TCRbeta sequences than controls and other RA subtypes.

Trimming at the junction amounts to 5 bases on V and 6 bases on J, and the germline ends lie 10 bases apart. The CDR1 and CDR2 encoded by the germline V gene are MNHNS and SASEGT. There are 13 amino acids in the CDR3, from cysteine to phenylalanine inclusive. Only the CDR3 portion is preserved as DNA: 39 bases, with reading frame beginning at the first base. CND-RA patients tested negative on the clinical CCP2 antibody test, and even with active therapy their joint destruction kept progressing. Every CND-RA patient showed typical joint destruction in the wrists and ankles and had failed conventional anti-rheumatic therapy. CND-RA patients were sampled not at diagnosis but after long disease histories, which in several cases spanned decades. Roughly 53 millilitres of EDTA-anticoagulated peripheral blood were collected from each patient. Peripheral blood mononuclear cells were isolated by Ficoll-Paque PLUS density gradient separation. AutoMACS magnetic bead positive selection was used to isolate CD8+ cells from fresh or cryopreserved PBMCs, and purity was verified by flow cytometry. Genomic DNA was extracted using Nucleospin Tissue or Tissue XS kits and then quantified on a Qubit 2.0 fluorometer.

In the case of this clone: Its antigen is not yet known. Nothing much larger sits one base from this clone, and base qualities are not available.

Genomic DNA from CD8+ cells was used for TCRbeta sequencing according to the manufacturer's instructions. The immunoSEQ assay was used for TCRbeta sequencing, which was carried out at a genomics technology centre in Finland. On the study's bioinformatics: The clonotype tables produced by the immunoSEQ preprocessing pipeline were converted into VDJtools format, and any non-productive clonotypes were filtered out. Any sample with fewer than 10,000 reads was excluded, the remaining samples were subsampled to 10,000 reads, and most of the eight CND-RA samples made it through. The VDJtools CalcDiversityStats function was applied to data subsampled to 10,000 reads to calculate Shannon-Wiener, Simpson and clonality indices. Non-singleton TCRbeta clonotypes were hard-matched, with no mismatches allowed, against VDJdb to infer antigen specificity. CDR3 sequences differing by one amino acid (Hamming distance 1) were grouped into clusters with potentially shared antigen targets. After each group was resampled to six samples, one-sided Fisher's exact tests checked public clonotypes for group enrichment, with the whole procedure repeated ten times. TCRdb obtained this table from immuneACCESS and retained in-frame rearrangements with V and J assigned. These tables miss some clones; where compared with another copy, unresolved V genes account for less than half of the shortfall, and the remainder is unexplained. D and trimming come from the DNA, and the V and J calls and clone size come from that table. Present in this sample are several thousand clones, approximately 72% of which were seen just once. 36% of the sample lies in the top ten.

Sequenced: CD8+ T cells from blood. The receptor was derived from a woman aged 50-75 years with seronegative destructive rheumatoid arthritis. The sequence is built from TRBV6-1 and TRBJ2-2; 5 matching bases give a weak D call of TRBD1. The encoded CDR3 is CASSQGFAGELFF. The sequence in DNA is TGTGCCAGCAGTCAGGGTTTCGCCGGGGAGCTGTTTTTT.